In this sample, the clone carrying this TCR beta chain turned up once. Its matching antigen is unknown. The data derive from a study of cytotoxic CD8 clonotypes in ibrutinib-treated CLL. About the research overall: Patients: some eleven relapsed/refractory, about 14 treatment-naive, roughly 18 IGHV unmutated. General observations from the study: Public clonotypes, an uncommon group, contracted or remained stable on treatment.

The method was immunoSEQ multiplex PCR; TCRdb's version includes in-frame clones alone and lacks a portion of them. The sample consists of 150,000 or so clones, around three quarters of them appearing once. The CDR3 is made up of 14 amino acids. V shed 3 bases, J shed 8 bases, and the junction held 4 bases outside the gene matches. CDR1 MDHEN and CDR2 SYDVKM come from the germline V gene. The rearrangement uses TRBV28 and TRBJ2-1; 10 positions agree with TRBD2. Material: PBMCs, obtained after 12 months of ibrutinib treatment. The clonotype comes from a human donor with chronic lymphocytic leukemia. The CDR3 nucleotides read TGTGCCAGCAGTTTGCCTAGCGGGAGCCATGAGCAGTTCTTC. This codes for CASSLPSGSHEQFF.